This TCR beta chain was recovered during a study of CD8 T cells in Susac syndrome. The trim removed 0 bases at V and 2 bases at J, leaving 7 bases unmatched. The CDR3 has 17 amino acids. Germline V gives CDR1 SGHTA, CDR2 FQGNSA. Study-wide results and limits: It was acknowledged in the study that its TCR sequencing and HLA analysis involved a relatively small number of individuals.

Controls matched for sex and age were healthy donors. The CD8+ and CD4+ T cells were negatively isolated, with the TEMRA cells enriched by FACS. For this clonotype: What it recognizes is unknown.

The RNA input was about 0.5 to 1 ug, and it was reverse transcribed with random hexamers. Amplification of TCR beta CDR3 spanned 54 Vbeta and 13 Jbeta via immunoSEQ multiplex PCR. TCRdb analysed the immunoSEQ multiplex PCR reads with MiXCR anew, one entry per CDR3 protein. The sample consists of about 120,000 distinct CDR3 sequences, about 90% of them appearing once. The receptor was derived from a human donor in good health. The sample comprised CD4+ T cells from PBMCs. The gene calls are TRBV7-2 and TRBJ2-3, with 8 bases identical to TRBD2. CDR3 loop: CASSLASSGGNTDTQYF. Written as DNA, the CDR3 is TGTGCCAGCAGCTTAGCGTCCAGCGGGGGCAACACAGATACGCAGTATTTT.